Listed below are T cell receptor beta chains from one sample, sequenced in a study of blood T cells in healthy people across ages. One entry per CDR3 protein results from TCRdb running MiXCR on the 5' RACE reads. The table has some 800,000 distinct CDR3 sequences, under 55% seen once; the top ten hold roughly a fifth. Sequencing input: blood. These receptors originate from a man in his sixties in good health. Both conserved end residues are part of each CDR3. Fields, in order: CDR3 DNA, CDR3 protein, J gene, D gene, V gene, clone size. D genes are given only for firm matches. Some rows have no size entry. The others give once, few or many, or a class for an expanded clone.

DNA: TGTGCCAGCAGCTTGTCGGCAGGGGTCCCCTACGAGCAGTACTTC; CDR3: CASSLSAGVPYEQYF; J: TRBJ2-7; D: NA; V: TRBV7-2; size: NA
DNA: TGTGCCAGCAGCTTAGGCCGGGACAGTACAACTAATGAAAAACTGTTTTTT; CDR3: CASSLGRDSTTNEKLFF; J: TRBJ1-4; D: TRBD1; V: TRBV7-9; size: few
DNA: TGTGCCAGCAGCTTCGGGGACAGTAACACCGGGGAGCTGTTTTTT; CDR3: CASSFGDSNTGELFF; J: TRBJ2-2; D: TRBD1; V: TRBV7-9; size: few
DNA: TGCGCCAGCAGCCAACAACAGGGCAACTCACCCCTCCACTTT; CDR3: CASSQQQGNSPLHF; J: TRBJ1-6; D: NA; V: TRBV4-3; size: NA
DNA: TGCAGCGTTGATAGGGCAGGGAACACTGAAGCTTTCTTT; CDR3: CSVDRAGNTEAFF; J: TRBJ1-1; D: NA; V: TRBV29-1; size: NA
DNA: TGTGCCAGCAGCCCGGGACAGTGGAATAATAATTCGCCCCCCCACTTT; CDR3: CASSPGQWNNNSPPHF; J: TRBJ1-6; D: TRBD1; V: TRBV7-2; size: NA
DNA: TGCGCCAGCAGCCCGACCAAGAATAAGTTTGGGCAGTACTTC; CDR3: CASSPTKNKFGQYF; J: TRBJ2-7; D: NA; V: TRBV4-1; size: NA
DNA: TGTGCCAGCAGTTTTCGGGAAGCGGGGGGCGGAGAGACCCAGTACTTC; CDR3: CASSFREAGGGETQYF; J: TRBJ2-5; D: TRBD2; V: TRBV12-3/TRBV12-4; size: NA
DNA: TGTGCCAGCAGGCGAGAAGGAGACCATCAGCCCCAGCATTTT; CDR3: CASRREGDHQPQHF; J: TRBJ1-5; D: NA; V: TRBV28; size: NA
DNA: TGTGCCAGCAGCTCATTCACTAGCGGGGGGGTATACAATGAGCAGTTCTTC; CDR3: CASSSFTSGGVYNEQFF; J: TRBJ2-1; D: TRBD2; V: TRBV11-3; size: few
DNA: TGCAGTGCTAGACCGGCAGATACGCAGTATTTT; CDR3: CSARPADTQYF; J: TRBJ2-3; D: NA; V: TRBV20-1; size: few
DNA: TGCGCCAGCAGCCAAGAACCAGACAGAGTTACCGGGGAGCTGTTTTTT; CDR3: CASSQEPDRVTGELFF; J: TRBJ2-2; D: NA; V: TRBV4-3; size: NA
DNA: TGTGCCTGGAGTCGACTGGGGGCCTACGAGCAGTACTTC; CDR3: CAWSRLGAYEQYF; J: TRBJ2-7; D: NA; V: TRBV30; size: NA
DNA: TGCAGCGTTGGTAGCGAGGGTTATGCGCAGTATTTT; CDR3: CSVGSEGYAQYF; J: TRBJ2-3; D: NA; V: TRBV29-1; size: NA
DNA: TGTGCCAGCAGTTATGGGGGGGCCAGGAATGAGCAGTACTTC; CDR3: CASSYGGARNEQYF; J: TRBJ2-7; D: NA; V: TRBV6-5; size: NA
DNA: TGTGCCAGCAGCAAGGGACGGTTCTATGGCTACACCTTC; CDR3: CASSKGRFYGYTF; J: TRBJ1-2; D: NA; V: TRBV11-2; size: NA
DNA: TGCGCCAGCAGCCAAGGCCAACCCCATGGGCAGCCCCAGCATTTT; CDR3: CASSQGQPHGQPQHF; J: TRBJ1-5; D: NA; V: TRBV4-3; size: NA
DNA: TGCAGTGCTAGAGATGGGAGACAGGGGGCCTATGGCTACACCTTC; CDR3: CSARDGRQGAYGYTF; J: TRBJ1-2; D: TRBD1; V: TRBV20-1; size: NA
DNA: TGCGCCAGCAGCCAAGAGGCGCTGAGCAACCAATACGAGCAGTACTTC; CDR3: CASSQEALSNQYEQYF; J: TRBJ2-7; D: NA; V: TRBV4-1; size: few
DNA: TGTGCCAGCAGCGGGAACAGGGACTCACCCCTCCACTTT; CDR3: CASSGNRDSPLHF; J: TRBJ1-6; D: NA; V: TRBV5-5; size: NA
DNA: TGTGCCAGCAGAAACAGGGCAGGAAGCAATCAGCCCCAGCATTTT; CDR3: CASRNRAGSNQPQHF; J: TRBJ1-5; D: NA; V: TRBV6-1; size: few
DNA: TGTGCCAGCAGTTTGAGGTTGGCCGGGAGCTCCTATAATTCACCCCTCCACTTT; CDR3: CASSLRLAGSSYNSPLHF; J: TRBJ1-6; D: NA; V: TRBV12-3/TRBV12-4; size: NA
DNA: TGTGCCAGCAGTACAGGGGGCGACGAGCAGTACTTC; CDR3: CASSTGGDEQYF; J: TRBJ2-7; D: TRBD1; V: TRBV6-6; size: few
DNA: TGTGCCGGTGGACAGTACAATGAGCAGTTCTTC; CDR3: CAGGQYNEQFF; J: TRBJ2-1; D: NA; V: TRBV2; size: NA
DNA: TGTGCCAGTAGTATCGGTACAGGAACAGATTCACCCCTCCACTTT; CDR3: CASSIGTGTDSPLHF; J: TRBJ1-6; D: NA; V: TRBV19; size: NA
DNA: TGCGCCAGCAGCCAAGTCGGGACAGGGGGCTACGAGCAGTACTTC; CDR3: CASSQVGTGGYEQYF; J: TRBJ2-7; D: TRBD1; V: TRBV4-3; size: few
DNA: TGTGCCACCAGTGATCTGGGAAGCAACAATAAGCAATTCTTC; CDR3: CATSDLGSNNKQFF; J: TRBJ2-1; D: NA; V: TRBV24-1; size: NA
DNA: TGTGCCAGCAATTGGGACAGGGGAGCAGATGAGCAGTACTTC; CDR3: CASNWDRGADEQYF; J: TRBJ2-5; D: TRBD1; V: TRBV6-2/TRBV6-3; size: NA
DNA: TGCAGTGCTAGGTCTGACGACAGCACAGATACGCAGTATTTT; CDR3: CSARSDDSTDTQYF; J: TRBJ2-3; D: NA; V: TRBV20-1; size: NA
DNA: TGTGCCAGCAGCCAAGCCGGGGCGAACGGGGAGCTGTTTTTT; CDR3: CASSQAGANGELFF; J: TRBJ2-2; D: NA; V: TRBV3-1; size: NA